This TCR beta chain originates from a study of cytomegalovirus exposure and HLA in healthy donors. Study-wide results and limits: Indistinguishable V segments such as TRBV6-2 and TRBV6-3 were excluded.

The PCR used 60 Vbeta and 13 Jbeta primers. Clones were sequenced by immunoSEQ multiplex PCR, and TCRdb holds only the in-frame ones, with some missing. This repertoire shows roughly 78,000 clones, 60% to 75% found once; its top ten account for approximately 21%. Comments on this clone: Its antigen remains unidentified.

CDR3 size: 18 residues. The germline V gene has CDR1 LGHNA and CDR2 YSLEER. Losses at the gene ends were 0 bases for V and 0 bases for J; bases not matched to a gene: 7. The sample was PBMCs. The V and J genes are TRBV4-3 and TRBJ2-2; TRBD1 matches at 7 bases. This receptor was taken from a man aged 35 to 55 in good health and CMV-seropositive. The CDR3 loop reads CASSQDGRDSPNTGELFF. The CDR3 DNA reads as TGCGCCAGCAGCCAAGATGGCCGGGACAGTCCGAACACCGGGGAGCTGTTTTTT.